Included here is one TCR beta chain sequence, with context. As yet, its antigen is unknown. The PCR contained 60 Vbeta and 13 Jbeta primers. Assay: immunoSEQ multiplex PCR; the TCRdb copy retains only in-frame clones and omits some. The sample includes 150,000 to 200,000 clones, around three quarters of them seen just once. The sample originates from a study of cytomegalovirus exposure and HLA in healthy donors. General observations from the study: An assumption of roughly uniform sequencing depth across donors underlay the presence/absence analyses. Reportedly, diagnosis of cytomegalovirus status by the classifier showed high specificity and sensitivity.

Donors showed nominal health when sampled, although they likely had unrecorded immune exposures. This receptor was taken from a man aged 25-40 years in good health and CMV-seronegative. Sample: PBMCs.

The CDR3 DNA sequence: TGTGCCAGCAGTTACTCTTCATTACTCTATGGCTACACCTTC. Protein: CASSYSSLLYGYTF. The rearrangement uses TRBV6-6 and TRBJ1-2; D is unclear. The CDR3 loop spans 14 amino acids. The germline V and J ends were trimmed by 0 bases and 4 bases, with 9 bases remaining between them. The germline CDR1 and CDR2 sequences are MNHNY and SVGAGI (reference sequence).